Following are 7 T cell receptor beta chains from one sample sequenced in a study of tumor and adjacent non-tumor tissue in lung cancer. This sample's RNA came from whole unsorted tissue. The library came from three nested PCR rounds adapted from ARM-PCR protocols. In TCRdb, the multiplex PCR reads were re-called with MiXCR into one record per CDR3 protein. The table includes around 120,000 distinct CDR3 sequences, roughly 64% detected once. Sequencing was performed on lung tumor tissue. The receptors come from a man aged 30-40 years with non-small cell lung cancer.

This clonotype was recorded a few times. This may be a read error, as it is one base from a much larger clone. The rearrangement links TRBV20-1 to TRBJ1-4; 7 nucleotides line up with TRBD1. Germline V gene sequence: CDR1 DFQATT, CDR2 SNEGSKA (reference sequence). The CDR3 extends over 14 amino acids. The CDR3 DNA is TGCAATGCTAGAGGGGGCAGGGGCCGGGAAAAACTGTTTTTT. Translating it yields CNARGGRGREKLFF.

The chain has TRBV28 and TRBJ1-2, with a possible D match to TRBD1 (6 bases). Germline values: CDR1 MDHEN, CDR2 SYDVKM. The CDR3 extends over 13 amino acids. V lost 6 bases to trimming and J lost 7 bases, with 15 bases between them. Written as DNA, the CDR3 is TGTGCCAGCAGGCCGGGGGGCTTCGGTGGCTACACCTTC. Translation gives CASRPGGFGGYTF.

This clonotype was found many times. The V gene is TRBV4-2, the J gene TRBJ2-5; no clear D. The CDR3 runs 14 residues. From germline, CDR1 is LGHNA and CDR2 YNFKEQ. V lost 0 bases to trimming and J lost 4 bases, with 9 bases between them. CDR3 region: CASSQERNRETQYF. DNA for the CDR3: TGTGCCAGCAGCCAAGAACGTAACCGAGAGACCCAGTACTTC.

A word on this clonotype: Sequence at one end of the junction differs from germline and may be a read error. The V and J genes are TRBV6-1 and TRBJ2-5; TRBD2 might be the D (6 bases). The CDR3 extends over 14 amino acids. Per germline, CDR1 MNHNS and CDR2 SASEGT. Here the CDR3 reads CASGEWLAQETLYF. In nucleotides, the CDR3 is TGTGCCAGCGGTGAATGGCTAGCGCAAGAGACCCTGTACTTC.

In regard to this clonotype: Since a much larger clone is just one base distant, this may be a read error. J is TRBJ2-7 and V is TRBV20-1, with 7 nucleotides matching TRBD1. The CDR3 length is 14 residues. Germline CDR1 and CDR2: DFQATT and SNEGSKA (reference sequence). V was clipped by 4 bases and J by 0 bases; unmatched bases: 6. DNA of the CDR3: TGCAGTGCTAACCGGGACAGCTCCTCCTACGAGCAGTACTTC. It is translated as CSANRDSSSYEQYF.

Worth noting for this clonotype: A single base separates this from a much larger clone, so it may be a read error. The chain joins TRBV20-1 to TRBJ2-4; 7 bases fit TRBD1. The ends lost 8 bases at V and 0 bases at J; junction bases unmatched: 10. CDR3 length: 15 residues. Germline lookup yields CDR1 DFQATT and CDR2 SNEGSKA (reference sequence). The chain's CDR3 is CSTRRTGLAKNIQYF. The CDR3 DNA reads as TGCAGTACTCGCAGGACAGGCCTAGCCAAAAACATTCAGTACTTC.

About this clonotype: A much larger clone differs by one base, so this may be a read error. The CDR3 end shows no conserved phenylalanine or tryptophan, and so a read error is likely. The gene calls are TRBV4-3 and TRBJ2-1, with 12 bases aligning to TRBD2. After removal of 2 bases from V and 4 bases from J, the junction contained 0 bases not matched to a gene. CDR3 length: 15 amino acids. Germline V gene sequence: CDR1 LGHNA, CDR2 YSLEER. CDR3 sequence (DNA): TGCGCCAGCAGCCAACTAGCGGGGGGGTACAATGAGCAGTTCTCC. Translating it yields CASSQLAGGYNEQFS.